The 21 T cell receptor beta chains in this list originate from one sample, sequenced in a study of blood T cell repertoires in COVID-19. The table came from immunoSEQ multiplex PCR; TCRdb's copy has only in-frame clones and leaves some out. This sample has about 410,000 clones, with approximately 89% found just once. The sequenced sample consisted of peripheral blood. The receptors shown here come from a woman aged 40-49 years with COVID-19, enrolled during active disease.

The CDR3 coding sequence is TGTGCCAGTACCACTGACAGGGGGCAAATCTATGGCTACACCTTC. Its translation: CASTTDRGQIYGYTF. The chain carries TRBV19 and TRBJ1-2, with TRBD1 matching 10 bases. CDR1 is LNHDA and CDR2 is SQIVND in the germline V gene (reference sequence). The CDR3 runs 15 residues. The V and J ends lost 7 bases and 4 bases, in that order; junction bases with no gene match: 9.

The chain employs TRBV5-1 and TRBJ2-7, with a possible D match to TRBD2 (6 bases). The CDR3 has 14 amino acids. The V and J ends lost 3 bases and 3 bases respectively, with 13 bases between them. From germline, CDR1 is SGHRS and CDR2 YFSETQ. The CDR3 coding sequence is TGCGCCAGCAGCTCGCGCGGGGAGATCTACGAGCAGTACTTC. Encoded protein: CASSSRGEIYEQYF. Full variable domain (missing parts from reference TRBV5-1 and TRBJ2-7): KAGVTQTPRYLIKTRGQQVTLSCSPISGHRSVSWYQQTPGQGLQFLFEYFSETQRNKGNFPGRFSGRQFSNSRSEMNVSTLELGDSALYLCASSSRGEIYEQYFGPGTRLTVT.

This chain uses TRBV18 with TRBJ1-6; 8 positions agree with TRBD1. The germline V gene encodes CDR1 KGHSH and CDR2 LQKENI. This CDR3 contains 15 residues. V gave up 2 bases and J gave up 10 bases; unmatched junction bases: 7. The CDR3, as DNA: TGTGCCAGCTCACCAAGCGGACAGGGAGGATCACCCCTCCACTTT. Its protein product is CASSPSGQGGSPLHF.

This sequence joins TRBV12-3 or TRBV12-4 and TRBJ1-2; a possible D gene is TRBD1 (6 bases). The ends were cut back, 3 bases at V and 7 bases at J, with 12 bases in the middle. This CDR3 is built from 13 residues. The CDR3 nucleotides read TGTGCCAGCAGTTTGGTCAGGGGTGGTGGCTACACCTTC. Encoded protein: CASSLVRGGGYTF.

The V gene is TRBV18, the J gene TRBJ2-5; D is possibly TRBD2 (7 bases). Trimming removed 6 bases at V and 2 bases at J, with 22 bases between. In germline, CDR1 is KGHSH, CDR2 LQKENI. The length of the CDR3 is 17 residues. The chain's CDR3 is CASSPLPKGGYQETQYF. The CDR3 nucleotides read TGTGCCAGCTCTCCATTGCCGAAGGGGGGGTATCAAGAGACCCAGTACTTC.

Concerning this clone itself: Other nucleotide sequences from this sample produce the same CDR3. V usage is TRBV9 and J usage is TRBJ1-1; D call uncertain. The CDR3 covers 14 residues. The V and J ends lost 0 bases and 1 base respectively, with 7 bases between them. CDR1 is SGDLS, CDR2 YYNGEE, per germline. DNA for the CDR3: TGTGCCAGCAGCGTAGGGGCCCAGAACACTGAAGCTTTCTTT. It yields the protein CASSVGAQNTEAFF.

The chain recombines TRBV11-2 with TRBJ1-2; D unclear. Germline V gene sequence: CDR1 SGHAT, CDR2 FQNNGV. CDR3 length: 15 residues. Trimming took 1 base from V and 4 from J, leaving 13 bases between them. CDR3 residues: CASSLAGASAYGYTF. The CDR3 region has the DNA TGTGCCAGCAGCTTAGCGGGAGCCTCTGCCTATGGCTACACCTTC. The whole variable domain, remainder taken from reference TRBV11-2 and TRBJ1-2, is EAGVAQSPRYKIIEKRQSVAFWCNPISGHATLYWYQQILGQGPKLLIQFQNNGVVDDSQLPKDRFSAERLKGVDSTLKIQPAKLEDSAVYLCASSLAGASAYGYTFGSGTRLTVV.

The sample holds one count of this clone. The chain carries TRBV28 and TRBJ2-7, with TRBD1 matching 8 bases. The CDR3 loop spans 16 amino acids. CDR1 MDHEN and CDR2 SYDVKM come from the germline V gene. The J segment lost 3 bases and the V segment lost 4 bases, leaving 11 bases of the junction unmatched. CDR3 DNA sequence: TGTGCCAGCAGTTCGCACCGGGACAGGTGGAACTACGAGCAGTACTTC. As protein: CASSSHRDRWNYEQYF.

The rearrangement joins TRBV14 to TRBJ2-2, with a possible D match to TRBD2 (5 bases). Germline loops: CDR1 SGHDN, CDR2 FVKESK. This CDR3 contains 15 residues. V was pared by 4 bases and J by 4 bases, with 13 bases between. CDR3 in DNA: TGTGCCAGCAGCCGTGAGGGAGTCGGCACCGGGGAGCTGTTTTTT. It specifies CASSREGVGTGELFF.

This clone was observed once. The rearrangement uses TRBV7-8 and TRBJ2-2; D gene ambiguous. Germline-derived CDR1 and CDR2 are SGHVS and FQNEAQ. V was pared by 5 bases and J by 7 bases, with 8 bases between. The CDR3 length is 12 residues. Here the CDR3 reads CASSRLLGELFF. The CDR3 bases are TGTGCCAGCAGCAGACTCCTCGGGGAGCTGTTTTTT. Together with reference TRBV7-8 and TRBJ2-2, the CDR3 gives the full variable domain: GAGVSQSPRYKVAKRGQDVALRCDPISGHVSLFWYQQALGQGPEFLTYFQNEAQLDKSGLPSDRFFAERPEGSVSTLKIQRTQQEDSAVYLCASSRLLGELFFGEGSRLTVL.

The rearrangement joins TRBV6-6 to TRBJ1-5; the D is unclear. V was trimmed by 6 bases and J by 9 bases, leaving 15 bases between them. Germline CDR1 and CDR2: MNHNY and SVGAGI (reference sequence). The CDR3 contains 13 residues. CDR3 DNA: TGTGCCAGCAGCTCAGACATATACAGGCCCCAGCATTTT. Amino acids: CASSSDIYRPQHF.

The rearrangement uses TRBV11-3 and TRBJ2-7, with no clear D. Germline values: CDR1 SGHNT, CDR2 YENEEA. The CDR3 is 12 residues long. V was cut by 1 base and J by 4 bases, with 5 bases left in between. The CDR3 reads CASSLVGYEQYF. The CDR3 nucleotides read TGTGCCAGCAGCTTAGTCGGGTACGAGCAGTACTTC.

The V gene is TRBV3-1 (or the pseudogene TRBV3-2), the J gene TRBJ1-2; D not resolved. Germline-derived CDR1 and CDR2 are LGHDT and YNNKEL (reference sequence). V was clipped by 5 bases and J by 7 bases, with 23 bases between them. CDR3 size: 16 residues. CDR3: CASSWKVGASFSGYTF. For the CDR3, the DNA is TGTGCCAGCAGCTGGAAGGTAGGCGCTAGCTTCTCTGGCTACACCTTC.

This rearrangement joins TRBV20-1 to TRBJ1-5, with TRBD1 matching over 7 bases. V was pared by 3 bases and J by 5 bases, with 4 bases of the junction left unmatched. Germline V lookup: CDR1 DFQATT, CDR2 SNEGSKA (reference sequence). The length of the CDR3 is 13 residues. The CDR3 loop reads CSASDRVYQPQHF. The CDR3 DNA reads TGCAGTGCTAGTGACAGGGTGTATCAGCCCCAGCATTTT.

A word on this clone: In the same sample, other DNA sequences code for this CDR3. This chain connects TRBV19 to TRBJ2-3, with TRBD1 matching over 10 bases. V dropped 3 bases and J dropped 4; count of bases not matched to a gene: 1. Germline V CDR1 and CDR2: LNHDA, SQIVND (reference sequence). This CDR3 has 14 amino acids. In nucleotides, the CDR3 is TGTGCCAGTAGTATCGGACAGGGGGCAGATACGCAGTATTTT. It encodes CASSIGQGADTQYF.

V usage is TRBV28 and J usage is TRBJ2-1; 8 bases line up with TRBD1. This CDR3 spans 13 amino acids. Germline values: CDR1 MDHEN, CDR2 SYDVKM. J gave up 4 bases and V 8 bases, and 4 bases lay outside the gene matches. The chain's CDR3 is CASSGGPYNEQFF. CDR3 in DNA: TGTGCCAGCTCAGGGGGCCCTTACAATGAGCAGTTCTTC.

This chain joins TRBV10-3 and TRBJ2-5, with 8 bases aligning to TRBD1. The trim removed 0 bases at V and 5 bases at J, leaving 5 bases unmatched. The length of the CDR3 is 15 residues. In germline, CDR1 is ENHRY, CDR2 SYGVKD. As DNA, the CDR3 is TGTGCCATCAGTGAGTCCGCAGGGGGCCGGGAGACCCAGTACTTC. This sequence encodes CAISESAGGRETQYF.

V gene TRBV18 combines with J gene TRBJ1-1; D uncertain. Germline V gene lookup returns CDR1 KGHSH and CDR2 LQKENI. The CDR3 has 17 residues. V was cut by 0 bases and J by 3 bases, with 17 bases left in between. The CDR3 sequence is CASSPPVVRPRDTEAFF. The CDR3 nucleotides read TGTGCCAGCTCACCACCGGTCGTCAGGCCGAGGGACACTGAAGCTTTCTTT. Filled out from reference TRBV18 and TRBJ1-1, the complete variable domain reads NAGVMQNPRHLVRRRGQEARLRCSPMKGHSHVYWYRQLPEEGLKFMVYLQKENIIDESGMPKERFSAEFPKEGPSILRIQQVVRGDSAAYFCASSPPVVRPRDTEAFFGQGTRLTVV.

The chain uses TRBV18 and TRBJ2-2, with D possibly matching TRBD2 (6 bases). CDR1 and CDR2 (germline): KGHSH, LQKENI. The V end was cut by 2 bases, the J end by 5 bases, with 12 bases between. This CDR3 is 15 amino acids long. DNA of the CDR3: TGTGCCAGCTCACCAGCGACTAGAAATACCGGGGAGCTGTTTTTT. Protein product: CASSPATRNTGELFF.

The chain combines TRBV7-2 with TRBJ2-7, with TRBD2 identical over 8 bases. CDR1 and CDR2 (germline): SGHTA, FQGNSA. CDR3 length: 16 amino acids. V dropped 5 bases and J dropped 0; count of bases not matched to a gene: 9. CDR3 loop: CASSPGGWGRSYEQYF. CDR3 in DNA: TGTGCCAGCAGCCCGGGAGGGTGGGGGCGCTCCTACGAGCAGTACTTC.

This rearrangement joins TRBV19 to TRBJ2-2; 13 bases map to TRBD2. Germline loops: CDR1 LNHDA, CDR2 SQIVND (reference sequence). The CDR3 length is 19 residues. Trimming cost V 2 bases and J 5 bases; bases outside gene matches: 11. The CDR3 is CASSIPPVTSGGETGELFF. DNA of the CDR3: TGTGCCAGTAGTATACCCCCAGTCACTAGCGGGGGGGAGACCGGGGAGCTGTTTTTT.